What follows are 21 T cell receptor beta chains derived from one specimen sequenced in a study of blood T cell repertoires in COVID-19. Some clones are missing from TCRdb's copy, which holds only in-frame ones; the method was immunoSEQ multiplex PCR. The table shows about 150,000 clones, with 90% occurring only once. Sequenced sample: peripheral blood. The source of these receptors is a man between 50 and 59 years old with acute or convalescent COVID-19.

This clone was counted a single time. This sample includes further DNA sequences coding for the same CDR3. The V and J genes are TRBV11-3 and TRBJ2-2; D remains unclear. V shed 3 bases and J shed 1 base, with 3 bases lying between them. Per germline, CDR1 SGHNT and CDR2 YENEEA. CDR3 size: 13 residues. This CDR3 reads CASSFRNTGELFF. The DNA for the CDR3 is TGTGCCAGCAGCTTCCGGAACACCGGGGAGCTGTTTTTT.

V gene TRBV9 combines with J gene TRBJ1-1; 8 bases map to TRBD1. Trimming at V came to 4 bases and at J to 3 bases, leaving 5 bases not matched to a gene. This CDR3 comprises 14 residues. Germline CDR1 reads SGDLS; CDR2 reads YYNGEE. This CDR3 is CASSRTGQDTEAFF. For the CDR3, the DNA is TGTGCCAGCAGCCGGACAGGGCAGGACACTGAAGCTTTCTTT.

For this clone: Distinct nucleotide sequences in the sample also encode this CDR3. This chain joins TRBV3-1 (or the pseudogene TRBV3-2) and TRBJ2-3, with TRBD2 matching over 8 bases. The CDR3 runs to 15 residues. CDR1 and CDR2 from the germline V gene are LGHDT and YNNKEL (reference sequence). Trimming cost V 4 bases and J 0 bases; bases outside gene matches: 3. CDR3 DNA sequence: TGTGCCAGCAGCCCTACTAGCGGAAGCACAGATACGCAGTATTTT. Its translation: CASSPTSGSTDTQYF.

The count of this clone is one. The chain joins TRBV11-2 to TRBJ1-6; D remains ambiguous. The CDR3 has 14 amino acids. Per the germline V gene, CDR1 is SGHAT and CDR2 is FQNNGV. Between the trimmed V and J ends, which lost 2 bases and 6 bases, there was a span of 8 bases. CDR3 loop: CASSLISANSPLHF. In DNA form, the CDR3 reads TGTGCCAGCAGCTTAATTAGTGCTAATTCACCCCTCCACTTT.

The rearrangement uses TRBV28 and TRBJ2-7, with 8 bases identical to TRBD1. The V and J ends lost 6 bases and 2 bases, in that order; junction bases with no gene match: 6. The CDR3 is made up of 14 amino acids. Looked up from germline, CDR1 is MDHEN and CDR2 is SYDVKM. The DNA of the CDR3 is TGTGCCAGCAGGGAGACAGGGGTAGCCTACGAGCAGTACTTC. It codes for CASRETGVAYEQYF.

The rearrangement uses TRBV7-8 and TRBJ2-5; 8 bases are a match to TRBD1. Germline CDR1 SGHVS, CDR2 FQNEAQ. This CDR3 has 16 amino acids. The trim removed 5 bases at V and 2 bases at J, leaving 10 bases unmatched. The CDR3 is CASSPLTGAIQETQYF. The CDR3 DNA reads as TGTGCCAGCAGCCCGCTGACAGGGGCCATACAAGAGACCCAGTACTTC.

The chain links TRBV7-9 to TRBJ2-7, with D maybe TRBD1 (5 bases). Between the trimmed V and J ends, which lost 3 bases and 2 bases, there was a span of 20 bases. Germline V gene data show CDR1 as SEHNR and CDR2 as FQNEAQ (reference sequence). The CDR3 loop spans 17 amino acids. The CDR3 reads CASSFHPTPTETYEQYV. The CDR3 coding sequence is TGTGCCAGCAGCTTCCACCCCACCCCGACAGAAACCTACGAGCAGTACGTC.

CDR3 bases: TGTGCCAGCTCACCAGCCGGGAAAAACACCGGGGAGCTGTTTTTT. Amino acids: CASSPAGKNTGELFF. This chain joins TRBV18 and TRBJ2-2, with TRBD2 as a possible D gene (5 bases). The CDR3 loop spans 15 amino acids. Per germline, CDR1 KGHSH and CDR2 LQKENI. V was trimmed by 2 bases and J by 2 bases, leaving 9 bases between them.

The chain employs TRBV28 and TRBJ2-2; 7 positions agree with TRBD1. The CDR3 length is 15 residues. Germline CDR1 is MDHEN and CDR2 is SYDVKM. V was clipped by 5 bases and J by 2 bases; unmatched bases: 5. CDR3 region: CASSVGTENTGELFF. Here the CDR3 DNA reads TGTGCCAGCAGTGTCGGGACAGAAAACACCGGGGAGCTGTTTTTT.

The chain recombines TRBV19 with TRBJ2-1; weak D call: TRBD1 (8 bases). Germline values: CDR1 LNHDA, CDR2 SQIVND (reference sequence). V lost 7 bases, J lost 5 bases, and 15 bases lay in between. CDR3 length equals 14 residues. The CDR3 protein is CASKRDRRNNEQFF. CDR3 DNA: TGTGCCAGTAAGCGGGACAGGAGAAACAATGAGCAGTTCTTC.

The table lists this clone with a count of one. This chain connects TRBV7-6 to TRBJ1-1; 10 bases map to TRBD1. Germline V gene lookup returns CDR1 SGHVS and CDR2 FNYEAQ. V was pared by 2 bases and J by 8 bases, with 5 bases of the junction left unmatched. CDR3 length equals 14 residues. CDR3 in DNA: TGTGCCAGCAGCTTAAGTGGACAGGGGGGCGAAGCTTTCTTT. Its protein product is CASSLSGQGGEAFF.

This CDR3 reads CAISEQGAYEQYV. The DNA of the CDR3 is TGTGCCATCAGTGAACAGGGGGCCTACGAGCAGTACGTC. The V call is TRBV10-3, the J call TRBJ2-7, with 8 bases matching TRBD1. From germline, CDR1 is ENHRY and CDR2 SYGVKD. With V trimmed by 3 bases and J by 2 bases, 0 bases remained unmatched. The CDR3 contains 13 residues.

The V call is TRBV19, the J call TRBJ1-1; TRBD1 is a possible D gene (6 bases). The CDR3 runs 13 residues. The V and J ends lost 4 bases and 4 bases respectively, with 10 bases between them. CDR1 LNHDA and CDR2 SQIVND come from the germline V gene (reference sequence). The CDR3 coding sequence is TGTGCCAGTAGTAACACAGGGTCCACTGAAGCTTTCTTT. It specifies CASSNTGSTEAFF.

This clone is a singleton in its sample. The rearrangement uses TRBV5-5 and TRBJ2-7; 11 bases map to TRBD2. This CDR3 contains 16 residues. J gave up 6 bases and V 1 base, and 9 bases lay outside the gene matches. Germline loops: CDR1 SGHKS, CDR2 YYEKEE (reference sequence). CDR3 sequence reads: CASSLSFSGGVREQYV. CDR3 nucleotide sequence: TGTGCCAGCAGCTTGTCTTTTAGCGGGGGGGTTCGCGAGCAGTACGTC.

This sequence joins TRBV6-1 and TRBJ1-5; no definite D call. Germline CDR1 and CDR2: MNHNS and SASEGT. Trimming shortened V by 3 bases and J by 0 bases, and 15 bases separated the two germline ends. The CDR3 extends over 17 amino acids. In DNA form, the CDR3 reads TGTGCCAGCAGTGAGCAGATCACCGGGATTAGCAATCAGCCCCAGCATTTT. It encodes CASSEQITGISNQPQHF.

V gene TRBV11-2 combines with J gene TRBJ1-5; D unresolved. V gave up 5 bases and J gave up 7 bases, with 12 bases separating them. The CDR3 runs 13 residues. Germline lookup yields CDR1 SGHAT and CDR2 FQNNGV. CDR3 residues: CASSISLRQPQHF. CDR3 in DNA: TGTGCCAGCAGCATATCCCTCCGGCAGCCCCAGCATTTT.

The chain combines TRBV7-6 with TRBJ2-3, with a possible D match to TRBD2 (6 bases). Per the germline V gene, CDR1 is SGHVS and CDR2 is FNYEAQ. V lost 1 base and J lost 6, with 17 bases in between. This CDR3 is built from 16 residues. CDR3 protein: CASSLVVRQGGDTQYF. The CDR3 DNA is TGTGCCAGCAGCTTAGTGGTTCGGCAGGGAGGTGATACGCAGTATTTT.

The chain couples TRBV28 to TRBJ1-1; D is unclear. The CDR3 totals 13 residues. V was pared by 8 bases and J by 4 bases, with 14 bases between. The V gene's germline CDR1 is MDHEN and CDR2 SYDVKM. The DNA for the CDR3 is TGTGCCAGCGGATCCCCGGGGAGCACTGAAGCTTTCTTT. It specifies CASGSPGSTEAFF.

Remarks on this clone: The sample contains more than one DNA sequence encoding this CDR3. The chain uses TRBV29-1 and TRBJ1-5; tentatively, D is TRBD1 (5 bases). Germline values: CDR1 SQVTM, CDR2 ANQGSEA. This CDR3 has 12 residues. Trimming left V 6 bases short and J 5 bases short, with 11 bases between. The CDR3 loop reads CSVGARDQPQHF. CDR3 coding DNA: TGCAGCGTAGGTGCCAGGGATCAGCCCCAGCATTTT.

The rearrangement joins TRBV19 to TRBJ2-7, with D tentatively TRBD2 (6 bases). The CDR3 is made up of 14 amino acids. CDR1 and CDR2 (germline): LNHDA, SQIVND (reference sequence). Deletions cut 5 bases from V and 7 bases from J, with 18 bases between. The CDR3 loop reads CASSFKEGRREQYF. CDR3 nucleotides: TGTGCCAGTAGTTTCAAGGAGGGCCGCAGGGAGCAGTACTTC. The full variable domain, its missing parts supplied by reference TRBV19 and TRBJ2-7, is DGGITQSPKYLFRKEGQNVTLSCEQNLNHDAMYWYRQDPGQGLRLIYYSQIVNDFQKGDIAEGYSVSREKKESFPLTVTSAQKNPTAFYLCASSFKEGRREQYFGPGTRLTVT.

The chain joins TRBV5-1 to TRBJ2-3, with 8 bases matching TRBD2. From germline, CDR1 is SGHRS and CDR2 YFSETQ. This CDR3 is 15 amino acids long. V lost 0 bases, J lost 3 bases, and 3 bases stayed unmatched. The CDR3 DNA reads as TGCGCCAGCAGCTTGGAGGGACTAGATACAGATACGCAGTATTTT. It specifies CASSLEGLDTDTQYF.